The clone carrying this T cell receptor (beta chain) has only one observation. This entry belongs to a study of cytomegalovirus exposure and HLA in healthy donors. 13 Jbeta primers and 60 Vbeta primers were used for the PCR. Using immunoSEQ multiplex PCR, the repertoire was profiled, and TCRdb retains in-frame clones only, with some absent. The profile shows 200,000 or so clones, approximately 81% of them singletons. Germline CDR1 reads SEHNR; CDR2 reads FQNEAQ (reference sequence). V lost 5 bases and J lost 4, with 8 bases in between. This CDR3 region has 12 residues. The TCR comes from a human donor in good health. The chain uses TRBV7-9 and TRBJ2-5; tentative D call: TRBD1 (5 bases). Sequenced: PBMCs. The CDR3 loop is CASSPDRETQYF. CDR3 coding DNA: TGTGCCAGCAGCCCCGACAGAGAGACCCAGTACTTC.